The present TCR beta chain was sequenced within a study of radiation and T cells in renal cell carcinoma. For the study at large: Nephrectomy followed 15 Gy stereotactic body radiation by 4 weeks. The study's findings and limits: Baseline intratumoral clonotype presence is unknown without pretreatment biopsies. In blood, top tumor clones expanded by 2 weeks, shrinking by 4.

Details on this clone: No antigen is known for it.

Measured with immunoSEQ multiplex PCR; TCRdb has only the in-frame clones, and not every one. Of about 130,000 clones in the sample, about four fifths were seen once. Germline CDR1 reads MNHNY; CDR2 reads SVGAGI (reference sequence). V was clipped by 2 bases and J by 7 bases; unmatched bases: 7. The CDR3 sequence is 14 residues long. Time point here: blood 2 weeks post-SBRT. Regarding treatment: 15 Gy SBRT to primary tumor, nephrectomy 4 weeks later. This renal cell carcinoma was of the clear cell type. This clonotype was obtained from a man between 45 and 60 years old with renal cell carcinoma. Sequenced here: blood, sampled from a patient whose treatment included radiotherapy and nephrectomy. J is TRBJ2-7 and V is TRBV6-6; 8 bases match TRBD1. The DNA of the CDR3 is TGTGCCAGCAGTTACGGGCAGGGGGCGGAAGAGCAGTACTTC. Translated, it gives CASSYGQGAEEQYF.